These 30 T cell receptor beta chains were sequenced from one sample in a study of OX40 agonist ivuxolimab in advanced cancers. Repertoires were generated with immunoSEQ multiplex PCR, while TCRdb's copy carries only in-frame clones and drops some. The table shows about 20,000 clones, with roughly 78% occurring only once. This specimen was CD4+ or CD8+ T cells sorted from blood, taken in a trial of the OX40 agonist ivuxolimab. These receptors came from an adult with an advanced solid tumor such as melanoma, head and neck, liver or kidney cancer.

The DNA of the CDR3 is TGTGCCAGCACCGCCTGGAGCGGGGGGGTCACAGATACGCAGTATTTT. The encoded protein is CASTAWSGGVTDTQYF. This rearrangement joins TRBV27 to TRBJ2-3; 10 bases fit TRBD2. The CDR3 loop spans 16 amino acids. Germline lookup yields CDR1 MNHEY and CDR2 SMNVEV (reference sequence). After removal of 7 bases from V and 2 bases from J, the junction contained 9 bases not matched to a gene.

This clone was observed a single time. V and J are TRBV7-2 and TRBJ1-2; D may be TRBD1 (5 bases). The germline V and J ends were trimmed by 5 bases and 5 bases, with 21 bases remaining between them. This CDR3 spans 16 amino acids. Looked up from germline, CDR1 is SGHTA and CDR2 is FQGNSA. Here the CDR3 reads CASSPNLRETVYGYTF. The CDR3 DNA sequence: TGTGCCAGCAGCCCCAATCTCCGGGAGACAGTGTATGGCTACACCTTC.

The chain recombines TRBV2 with TRBJ1-2, with D tentatively TRBD1 (5 bases). The CDR3 loop spans 12 amino acids. Trimming shortened V by 8 bases and J by 8 bases, and 15 bases separated the two germline ends. Germline loops: CDR1 SNHLY, CDR2 FYNNEI. The CDR3: CASPSFGDGYTF. CDR3 in DNA: TGTGCCAGCCCTTCCTTTGGGGACGGCTACACCTTC.

The rearrangement joins TRBV7-6 to TRBJ1-6, with TRBD1 matching 8 bases. V shed 2 bases and J 4 bases; nucleotides not matched to a gene: 10. Germline V gene lookup returns CDR1 SGHVS and CDR2 FNYEAQ. The CDR3 is 18 amino acids. CDR3 DNA: TGTGCCAGCAGCTTATCGGCGACAGGGGCGATTTATAATTCACCCCTCCACTTT. Its translation: CASSLSATGAIYNSPLHF. Based on the CDR3 plus reference TRBV7-6 and TRBJ1-6, the full variable domain is GAGVSQSPRYKVTKRGQDVALRCDPISGHVSLYWYRQALGQGPEFLTYFNYEAQQDKSGLPNDRFSAERPEGSISTLTIQRTEQRDSAMYRCASSLSATGAIYNSPLHFGNGTRLTVT.

The rearrangement links TRBV11-1 to TRBJ1-3; TRBD1 aligns across 8 bases. Trimming cost V 5 bases and J 0 bases; bases outside gene matches: 6. CDR3 length: 16 residues. Germline V lookup: CDR1 SGHAT, CDR2 FQDESV (reference sequence). The CDR3 DNA reads as TGTGCCAGCAGCCCTACGGACAGGGTCTCTGGAAACACCATATATTTT. Protein product: CASSPTDRVSGNTIYF. The whole variable domain, filled in from reference TRBV11-1 and TRBJ1-3, reads EAEVAQSPRYKITEKSQAVAFWCDPISGHATLYWYRQILGQGPELLVQFQDESVVDDSQLPKDRFSAERLKGVDSTLKIQPAELGDSAMYLCASSPTDRVSGNTIYFGEGSWLTVV.

V gene TRBV4-3 combines with J gene TRBJ1-1; D gene uncertain. V was cut by 3 bases and J by 2 bases, with 10 bases left in between. The CDR3 covers 14 residues. The germline CDR1 and CDR2 sequences are LGHNA and YSLEER. The CDR3 region is CASSQGILNTEAFF. The CDR3 DNA follows: TGCGCCAGCAGCCAGGGGATCTTAAACACTGAAGCTTTCTTT.

The rearrangement joins TRBV14 to TRBJ2-2; tentatively, D is TRBD2 (5 bases). The germline V and J ends were trimmed by 1 base and 7 bases, with 10 bases remaining between them. Germline CDR1 reads SGHDN; CDR2 reads FVKESK. The CDR3 extends over 14 amino acids. As DNA, the CDR3 is TGTGCCAGCAGCCAAGTGAGGGTAATCGGGGAGCTGTTTTTT. Translation: CASSQVRVIGELFF. Based on the CDR3 plus reference TRBV14 and TRBJ2-2, the full variable domain is EAGVTQFPSHSVIEKGQTVTLRCDPISGHDNLYWYRRVMGKEIKFLLHFVKESKQDESGMPNNRFLAERTGGTYSTLKVQPAELEDSGVYFCASSQVRVIGELFFGEGSRLTVL.

CDR3 in DNA: TGTGCCAGCAGTTTATTCGTCGTAGCGGGGGGATTCCAAGAGACCCAGTACTTC. The encoded protein is CASSLFVVAGGFQETQYF. The chain is built from TRBV28 and TRBJ2-5; 10 nucleotides match TRBD2. This CDR3 contains 18 residues. Germline CDR1 reads MDHEN; CDR2 reads SYDVKM. The V gene end was trimmed by 1 base and the J gene end by 1 base; junction bases not matched to a gene: 9. The whole variable domain, remainder taken from reference TRBV28 and TRBJ2-5, is DVKVTQSSRYLVKRTGEKVFLECVQDMDHENMFWYRQDPGLGLRLIYFSYDVKMKEKGDIPEGYSVSREKKERFSLILESASTNQTSMYLCASSLFVVAGGFQETQYFGPGTRLLVL.

J is TRBJ2-3 and V is TRBV7-2; 7 bases align to TRBD2. This CDR3 spans 15 amino acids. J gave up 6 bases and V 3 bases, and 9 bases lay outside the gene matches. In germline, CDR1 is SGHTA, CDR2 FQGNSA. Here the CDR3 DNA reads TGTGCCAGCAGCTTGGGAGCGGGGCTTGGGGATACGCAGTATTTT. Translating it yields CASSLGAGLGDTQYF.

V gene TRBV25-1 combines with J gene TRBJ1-3; 7 nucleotides match TRBD1. The CDR3 sequence is 15 residues long. With 5 bases clipped from V and 5 bases from J, the junction kept 9 bases outside the gene matches. Per the germline V gene, CDR1 is MGHDK and CDR2 is SYGVNS. CDR3 protein: CASSMTGPGRNTIYF. The CDR3 coding sequence is TGTGCCAGCAGTATGACAGGGCCGGGGAGAAACACCATATATTTT.

V is TRBV27 and J is TRBJ2-1; D might be TRBD2 (6 bases). CDR3 size: 13 residues. V lost 3 bases and J 6 bases, leaving 9 bases between the germline ends. Germline-derived CDR1 and CDR2 are MNHEY and SMNVEV (reference sequence). CDR3 sequence reads: CASSFGRINEQFF. DNA for the CDR3: TGTGCCAGCAGTTTTGGGAGGATCAATGAGCAGTTCTTC.

The chain is built from TRBV9 and TRBJ2-7; TRBD1 aligns across 10 bases. The germline CDR1 and CDR2 sequences are SGDLS and YYNGEE. The CDR3 length is 14 residues. Trimming cost V 3 bases and J 5 bases; bases outside gene matches: 5. CDR3 coding DNA: TGTGCCAGCAGCGCCGGGACAGGGGCGCACGAGCAGTACTTC. Its protein is CASSAGTGAHEQYF.

The chain links TRBV4-1 to TRBJ2-2; no clear D. Per the germline V gene, CDR1 is MGHRA and CDR2 is YSYEKL. V shed 5 bases and J shed 6 bases, with 10 bases lying between them. CDR3 length: 13 amino acids. This CDR3 is CASSTHRAGELFF. The CDR3 DNA reads as TGCGCCAGCAGCACACATCGGGCCGGGGAGCTGTTTTTT.

The rearrangement uses TRBV10-3 and TRBJ2-7; the match to TRBD1 covers 9 bases. Germline CDR1 ENHRY, CDR2 SYGVKD. V gave up 0 bases and J gave up 0 bases; unmatched junction bases: 9. The CDR3 has 18 residues. The CDR3 bases are TGTGCCATCAGTGAGTCGGGACAGGGAGATAGGAGCTCCTACGAGCAGTACTTC. It translates to CAISESGQGDRSSYEQYF.

This rearrangement joins TRBV7-3 to TRBJ2-1; 10 bases line up with TRBD2. CDR3 length equals 14 residues. The V gene end was trimmed by 8 bases and the J gene end by 3 bases; junction bases not matched to a gene: 4. Germline V gene sequence: CDR1 SGHTA, CDR2 FQGTGA. CDR3 bases: TGTGCCAGCGCTTCTAGCGGGGGCTACAATGAGCAGTTCTTC. Translation gives CASASSGGYNEQFF.

This rearrangement joins TRBV27 to TRBJ2-7; D remains ambiguous. The V gene lost 8 bases and the J gene lost 0 bases, with 14 bases spanning the gap. Germline assignment: CDR1 MNHEY and CDR2 SMNVEV (reference sequence). This CDR3 contains 14 residues. The CDR3 nucleotides read TGTGCCAGCGGCCACCGCAGGTTCTCCTACGAGCAGTACTTC. This sequence encodes CASGHRRFSYEQYF.

J is TRBJ2-3 and V is TRBV4-3, with 10 bases identical to TRBD2. The CDR3 is 18 amino acids. V shed 1 base, J shed 11 bases, and the junction held 18 bases outside the gene matches. The germline CDR1 and CDR2 sequences are LGHNA and YSLEER. CDR3 sequence: CASSQGARASGGPMVQYF. Here the CDR3 DNA reads TGCGCCAGCAGCCAAGGCGCCCGGGCTAGCGGGGGCCCCATGGTGCAGTATTTT.

The chain couples TRBV23-1 to TRBJ2-7; D perhaps matches TRBD2 (6 bases). TRBV23-1 is an ORF, with its function uncertain. Deletions cut 2 bases from V and 3 bases from J, with 32 bases between. The CDR3 loop spans 21 amino acids. CDR3 region: CASSQERLWQGEMSGVYEQYF. The CDR3 nucleotides are TGCGCCAGCAGTCAAGAAAGGCTGTGGCAGGGAGAAATGTCGGGGGTCTACGAGCAGTACTTC.

This sequence joins TRBV7-2 and TRBJ1-1; D perhaps matches TRBD1 (5 bases). The CDR3 is 12 amino acids. V was trimmed by 5 bases and J by 4 bases, leaving 8 bases between them. Germline V gene data show CDR1 as SGHTA and CDR2 as FQGNSA. The CDR3 reads CASSRRATEAFF. The CDR3 bases are TGTGCCAGCAGCCGCAGGGCCACTGAAGCTTTCTTT.

By share, this clone counts as medium-sized. V and J are TRBV27 and TRBJ1-1; D not certain. Germline-derived CDR1 and CDR2 are MNHEY and SMNVEV (reference sequence). The CDR3 totals 13 residues. The V and J ends lost 6 bases and 3 bases respectively, with 11 bases between them. CDR3 in amino acids: CASSYIGDTEAFF. CDR3 DNA sequence: TGTGCCAGCAGCTATATTGGGGACACTGAAGCTTTCTTT.

This clone occurred once. The chain combines TRBV7-6 with TRBJ1-2; 10 bases line up with TRBD1. The CDR3 loop spans 15 amino acids. The J segment lost 3 bases and the V segment lost 5 bases, leaving 6 bases of the junction unmatched. Germline CDR1 is SGHVS and CDR2 is FNYEAQ. The CDR3 nucleotides are TGTGCCAGCAGCCCCTTTGGGACAGGGGACTATGGCTACACCTTC. Its protein product is CASSPFGTGDYGYTF. The whole variable domain, filled in from reference TRBV7-6 and TRBJ1-2, reads GAGVSQSPRYKVTKRGQDVALRCDPISGHVSLYWYRQALGQGPEFLTYFNYEAQQDKSGLPNDRFSAERPEGSISTLTIQRTEQRDSAMYRCASSPFGTGDYGYTFGSGTRLTVV.

This clone was seen a single time. This chain connects TRBV5-1 to TRBJ2-5; TRBD2 might be the D (6 bases). The J call is uncertain, as TRBJ2-7 better fits the DNA end. Germline V gene data show CDR1 as SGHRS and CDR2 as YFSETQ. The length of the CDR3 is 13 residues. The CDR3 DNA sequence: TGCGCCAGCAGGCCGGGAGACTTCTACGAGCAGTACTTC. Its protein is CASRPGDFYEQYF.

The rearrangement links TRBV5-3 to TRBJ2-7; D perhaps matches TRBD1 (5 bases). TRBV5-3 is treated as an ORF (open reading frame) with a function not yet certain. Between the trimmed V and J ends, which lost 1 base and 2 bases, there was a span of 13 bases. CDR3 size: 15 residues. In DNA form, the CDR3 reads TGTGCCAGAAGCTTGCGGGCAGGGAAAACCTACGAGCAGTACTTC. Protein: CARSLRAGKTYEQYF.

The rearrangement joins TRBV5-6 to TRBJ2-5; unclear D gene. The J call may be mistaken, given a closer DNA end match to TRBJ2-7. CDR3 length equals 14 residues. Germline lookup yields CDR1 SGHDT and CDR2 YYEEEE. The CDR3 DNA is TGTGCCAGCAGCTTGGTCACCGGGCTCCACGAGCAGTACTTC. Its protein is CASSLVTGLHEQYF.

The genes are TRBV29-1 and TRBJ1-1, with 11 bases fitting TRBD1. V lost 6 bases and J lost 4; bases outside the gene matches: 4. Germline V lookup: CDR1 SQVTM, CDR2 ANQGSEA. The CDR3 consists of 13 residues. Here the CDR3 reads CSVGTGGSTEAFF. The CDR3 DNA is TGCAGCGTCGGGACAGGGGGAAGCACTGAAGCTTTCTTT.

The chain has TRBV7-2 and TRBJ1-4, with D unclear. The germline gives CDR1 SGHTA, CDR2 FQGNSA. This CDR3 region has 13 residues. Trimming removed 1 base at V and 4 bases at J, with 4 bases between. The CDR3 DNA sequence: TGTGCCAGCAGCTTAGGGAGTAATGAAAAACTGTTTTTT. Translation gives CASSLGSNEKLFF.

The chain recombines TRBV4-1 with TRBJ2-1; TRBD2 matches at 13 bases. V shed 6 bases, J shed 3 bases, and the junction held 5 bases outside the gene matches. The germline V gene encodes CDR1 MGHRA and CDR2 YSYEKL. This CDR3 spans 16 amino acids. CDR3 protein: CASRRLAGGNYNEQFF. Written as DNA, the CDR3 is TGCGCCAGCAGGAGACTAGCGGGGGGTAACTACAATGAGCAGTTCTTC.

This sequence joins TRBV6-6 and TRBJ2-1; weak D call: TRBD2 (6 bases). Germline CDR1 and CDR2: MNHNY and SVGAGI (reference sequence). V lost 6 bases to trimming and J lost 7 bases, with 13 bases between them. This CDR3 is built from 13 residues. The CDR3: CASRSGRVNEQFF. Here the CDR3 DNA reads TGTGCCAGCAGGTCCGGGAGAGTAAATGAGCAGTTCTTC.

The chain recombines TRBV6-5 with TRBJ2-7; D ambiguous. There are 14 residues in the CDR3. In germline, CDR1 is MNHEY, CDR2 SVGAGI. The V gene lost 0 bases and the J gene lost 2 bases, with 8 bases spanning the gap. The CDR3 sequence is CASSYSNSPYEQYF. For the CDR3, the DNA is TGTGCCAGCAGTTACTCGAACAGCCCCTACGAGCAGTACTTC.

The chain has TRBV29-1 and TRBJ2-7, with D possibly being TRBD1 (6 bases). Germline values: CDR1 SQVTM, CDR2 ANQGSEA. The CDR3 is 11 amino acids. Trimming took 7 bases from V and 5 from J, leaving 12 bases between them. As DNA, the CDR3 is TGCAGCGAGATGACAGGAAACGAGCAGTACTTC. It specifies CSEMTGNEQYF.